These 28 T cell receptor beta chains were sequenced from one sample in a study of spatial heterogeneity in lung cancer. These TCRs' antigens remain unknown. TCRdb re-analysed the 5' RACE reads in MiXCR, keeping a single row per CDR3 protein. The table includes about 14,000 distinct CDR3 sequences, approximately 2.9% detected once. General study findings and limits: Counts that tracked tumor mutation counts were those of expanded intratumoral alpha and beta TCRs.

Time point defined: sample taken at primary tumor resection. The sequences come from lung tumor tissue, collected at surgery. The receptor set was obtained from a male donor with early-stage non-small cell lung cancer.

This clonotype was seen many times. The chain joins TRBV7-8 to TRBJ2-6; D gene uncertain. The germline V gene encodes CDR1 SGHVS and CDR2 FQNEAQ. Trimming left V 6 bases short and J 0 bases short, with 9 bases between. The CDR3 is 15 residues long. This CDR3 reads CASSRRSSGANVLTF. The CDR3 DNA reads TGTGCCAGCAGTCGCCGATCCTCTGGGGCCAACGTCCTGACTTTC.

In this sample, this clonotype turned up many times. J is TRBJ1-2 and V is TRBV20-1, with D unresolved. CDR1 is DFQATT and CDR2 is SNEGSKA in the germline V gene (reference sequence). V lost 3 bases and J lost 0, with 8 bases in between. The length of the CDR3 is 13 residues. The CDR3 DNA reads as TGCAGTGCTAGCGGAAGCACTAACTATGGCTACACCTTC. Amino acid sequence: CSASGSTNYGYTF.

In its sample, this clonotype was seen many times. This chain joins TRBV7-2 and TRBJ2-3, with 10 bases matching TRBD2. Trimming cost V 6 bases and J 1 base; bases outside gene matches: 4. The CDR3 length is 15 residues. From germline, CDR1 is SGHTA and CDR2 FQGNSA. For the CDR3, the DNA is TGTGCCAGCAGAGAGCGGGGGGGGGGCACAGATACGCAGTATTTT. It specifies CASRERGGGTDTQYF. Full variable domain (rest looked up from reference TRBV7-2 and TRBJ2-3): GAGVSQSPSNKVTEKGKDVELRCDPISGHTALYWYRQSLGQGLEFLIYFQGNSAPDKSGLPSDRFSAERTGGSVSTLTIQRTQQEDSAVYLCASRERGGGTDTQYFGPGTRLTVL.

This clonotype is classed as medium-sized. In DNA, the CDR3 is TGTGCCAGCAGCTCAGCCGGGACAGGGAATTCCTACGAGCAGTACTTC. Its protein is CASSSAGTGNSYEQYF. The genes are TRBV11-2 and TRBJ2-7; 9 bases align to TRBD1. The CDR3 spans 16 residues. Germline V gene data show CDR1 as SGHAT and CDR2 as FQNNGV. V lost 4 bases, J lost 1 base, and 8 bases stayed unmatched.

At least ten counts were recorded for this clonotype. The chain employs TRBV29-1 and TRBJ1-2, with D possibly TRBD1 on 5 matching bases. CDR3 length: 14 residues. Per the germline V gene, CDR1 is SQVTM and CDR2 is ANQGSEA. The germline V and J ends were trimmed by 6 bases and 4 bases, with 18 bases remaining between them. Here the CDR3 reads CSVQGVTRSYGYTF. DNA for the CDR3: TGCAGCGTCCAAGGGGTCACCAGGAGCTATGGCTACACCTTC.

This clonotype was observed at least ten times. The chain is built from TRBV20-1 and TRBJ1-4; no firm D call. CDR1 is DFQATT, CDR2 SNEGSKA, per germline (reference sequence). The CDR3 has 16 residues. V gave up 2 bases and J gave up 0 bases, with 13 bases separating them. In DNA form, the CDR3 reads TGCAGTGCTAGAAATGTCGCGGCCGCAACTAATGAAAAACTGTTTTTT. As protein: CSARNVAAATNEKLFF.

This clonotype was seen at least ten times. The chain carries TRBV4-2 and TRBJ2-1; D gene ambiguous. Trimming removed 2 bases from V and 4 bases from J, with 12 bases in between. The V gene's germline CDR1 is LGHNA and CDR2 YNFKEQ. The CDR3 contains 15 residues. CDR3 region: CASSQLETGYNEQFF. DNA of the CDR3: TGTGCCAGCAGCCAATTGGAGACCGGATACAATGAGCAGTTCTTC.

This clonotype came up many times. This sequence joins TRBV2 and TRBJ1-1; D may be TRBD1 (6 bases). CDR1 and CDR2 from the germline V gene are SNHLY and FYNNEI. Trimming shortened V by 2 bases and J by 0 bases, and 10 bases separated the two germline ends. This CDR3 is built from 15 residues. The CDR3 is CASSEWGAMNTEAFF. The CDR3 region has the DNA TGTGCCAGCAGTGAATGGGGGGCGATGAACACTGAAGCTTTCTTT.

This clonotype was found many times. The DNA for the CDR3 is TGCAGTGCTGCACAGGGGGCGCGGACTGAAGCTTTCTTT. As protein: CSAAQGARTEAFF. The genes are TRBV20-1 and TRBJ1-1; 9 nucleotides match TRBD1. The CDR3 consists of 13 residues. Germline-derived CDR1 and CDR2 are DFQATT and SNEGSKA (reference sequence). J was trimmed by 5 bases and V by 5 bases; bases with no gene match: 6.

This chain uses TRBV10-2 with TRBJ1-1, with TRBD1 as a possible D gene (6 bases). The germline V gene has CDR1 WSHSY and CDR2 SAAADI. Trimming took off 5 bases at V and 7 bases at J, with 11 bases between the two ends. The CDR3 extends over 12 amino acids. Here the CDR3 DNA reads TGCGCCAGCAGTCAGGACAGCCTTGAAGCTTTCTTT. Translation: CASSQDSLEAFF.

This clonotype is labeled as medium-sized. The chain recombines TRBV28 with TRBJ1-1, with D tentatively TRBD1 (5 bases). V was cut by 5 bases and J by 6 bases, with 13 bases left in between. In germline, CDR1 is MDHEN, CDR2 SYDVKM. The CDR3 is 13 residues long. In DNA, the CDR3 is TGTGCCAGCAGTGCCGGGGACCGTGCTGAAGCTTTCTTT. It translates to CASSAGDRAEAFF. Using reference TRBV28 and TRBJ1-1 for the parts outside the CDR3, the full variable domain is DVKVTQSSRYLVKRTGEKVFLECVQDMDHENMFWYRQDPGLGLRLIYFSYDVKMKEKGDIPEGYSVSREKKERFSLILESASTNQTSMYLCASSAGDRAEAFFGQGTRLTVV.

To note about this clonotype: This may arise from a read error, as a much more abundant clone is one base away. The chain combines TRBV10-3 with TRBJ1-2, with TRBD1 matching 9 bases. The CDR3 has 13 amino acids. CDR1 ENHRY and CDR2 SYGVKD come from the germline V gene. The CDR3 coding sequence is TGTGCCATCAGCGGACAGGGGTCATATGGCGACACCTTC. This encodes CAISGQGSYGDTF.

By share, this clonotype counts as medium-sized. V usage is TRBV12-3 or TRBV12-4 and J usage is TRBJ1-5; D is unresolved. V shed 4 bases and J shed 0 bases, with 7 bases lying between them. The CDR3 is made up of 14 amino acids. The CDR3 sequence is CASSYTDSNQPQHF. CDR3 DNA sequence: TGTGCCAGCAGTTACACGGATAGCAATCAGCCCCAGCATTTT.

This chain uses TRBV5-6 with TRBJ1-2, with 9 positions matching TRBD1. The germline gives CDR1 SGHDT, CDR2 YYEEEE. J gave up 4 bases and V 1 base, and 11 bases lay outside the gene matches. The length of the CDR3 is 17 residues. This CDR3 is CASSLWTGARGGYGYTF. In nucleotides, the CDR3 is TGTGCCAGCAGCTTGTGGACAGGGGCAAGGGGTGGCTATGGCTACACCTTC. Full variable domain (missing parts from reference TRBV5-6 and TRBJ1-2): DAGVTQSPTHLIKTRGQQVTLRCSPKSGHDTVSWYQQALGQGPQFIFQYYEEEERQRGNFPDRFSGHQFPNYSSELNVNALLLGDSALYLCASSLWTGARGGYGYTFGSGTRLTVV.

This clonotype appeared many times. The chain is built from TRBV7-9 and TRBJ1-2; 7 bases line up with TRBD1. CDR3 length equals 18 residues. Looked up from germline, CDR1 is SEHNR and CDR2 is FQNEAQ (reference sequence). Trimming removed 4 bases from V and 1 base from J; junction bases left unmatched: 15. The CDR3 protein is CASSSTGTAARINYGYTF. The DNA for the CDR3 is TGTGCCAGCAGCTCCACCGGGACAGCTGCAAGGATTAACTATGGCTACACCTTC.

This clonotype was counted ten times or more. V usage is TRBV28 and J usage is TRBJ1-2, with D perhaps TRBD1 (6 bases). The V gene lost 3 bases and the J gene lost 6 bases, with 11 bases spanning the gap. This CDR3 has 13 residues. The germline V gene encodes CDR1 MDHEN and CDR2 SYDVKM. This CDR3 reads CASSFIRGDGYTF. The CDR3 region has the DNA TGTGCCAGCAGTTTCATCAGGGGAGATGGCTACACCTTC.

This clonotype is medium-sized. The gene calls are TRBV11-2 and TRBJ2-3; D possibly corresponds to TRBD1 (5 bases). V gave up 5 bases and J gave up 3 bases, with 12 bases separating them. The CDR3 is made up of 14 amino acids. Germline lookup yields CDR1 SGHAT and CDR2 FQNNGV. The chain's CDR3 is CASSVSRVTDTQYF. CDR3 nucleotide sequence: TGTGCCAGCAGCGTGTCCAGGGTTACAGATACGCAGTATTTT. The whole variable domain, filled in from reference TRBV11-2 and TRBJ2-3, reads EAGVAQSPRYKIIEKRQSVAFWCNPISGHATLYWYQQILGQGPKLLIQFQNNGVVDDSQLPKDRFSAERLKGVDSTLKIQPAKLEDSAVYLCASSVSRVTDTQYFGPGTRLTVL.

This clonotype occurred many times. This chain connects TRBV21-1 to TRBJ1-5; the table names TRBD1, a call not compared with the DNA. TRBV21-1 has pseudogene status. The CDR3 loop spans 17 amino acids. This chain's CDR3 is CASSKAFAPCGNQPQHF. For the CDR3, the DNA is TGTGCCAGCAGCAAAGCCTTCGCCCCCTGTGGCAATCAGCCCCAGCATTTT.

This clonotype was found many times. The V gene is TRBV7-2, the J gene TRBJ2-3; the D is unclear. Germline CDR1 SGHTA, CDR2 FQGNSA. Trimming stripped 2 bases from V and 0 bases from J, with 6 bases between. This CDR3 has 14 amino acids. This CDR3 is CASSLLGSTDTQYF. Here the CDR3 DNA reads TGTGCCAGCAGCTTACTGGGGAGCACAGATACGCAGTATTTT.

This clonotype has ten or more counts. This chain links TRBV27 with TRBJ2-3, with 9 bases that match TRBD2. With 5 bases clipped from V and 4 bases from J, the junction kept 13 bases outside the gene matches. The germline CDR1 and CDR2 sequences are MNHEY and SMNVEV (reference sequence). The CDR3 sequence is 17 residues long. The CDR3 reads CASSPRVAGARPDTQYF. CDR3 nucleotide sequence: TGTGCCAGCAGTCCCCGGGTAGCGGGGGCCCGCCCAGATACGCAGTATTTT.

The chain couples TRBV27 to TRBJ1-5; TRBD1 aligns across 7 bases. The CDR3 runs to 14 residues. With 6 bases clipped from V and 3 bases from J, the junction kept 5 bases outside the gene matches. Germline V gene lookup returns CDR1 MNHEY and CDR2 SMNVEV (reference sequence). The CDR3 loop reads CASRRQGFNQPQHF. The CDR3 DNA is TGTGCCAGCAGGCGACAGGGTTTCAATCAGCCCCAGCATTTT.

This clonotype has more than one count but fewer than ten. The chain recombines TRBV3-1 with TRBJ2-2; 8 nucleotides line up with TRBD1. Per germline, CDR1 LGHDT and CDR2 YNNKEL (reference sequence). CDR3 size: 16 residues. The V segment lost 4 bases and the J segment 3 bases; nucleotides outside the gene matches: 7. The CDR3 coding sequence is TGTGCCAGCAGCCGGACGGGACAGGTTGACACCGGGGAGCTGTTTTTT. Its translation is CASSRTGQVDTGELFF.

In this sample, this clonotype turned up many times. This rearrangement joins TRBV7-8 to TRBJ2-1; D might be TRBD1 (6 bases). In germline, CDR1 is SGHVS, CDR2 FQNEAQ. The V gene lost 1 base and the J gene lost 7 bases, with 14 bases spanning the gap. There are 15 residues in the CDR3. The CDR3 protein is CASSLVTGMYNEQFF. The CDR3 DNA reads TGTGCCAGCAGCTTAGTTACAGGGATGTATAATGAGCAGTTCTTC.

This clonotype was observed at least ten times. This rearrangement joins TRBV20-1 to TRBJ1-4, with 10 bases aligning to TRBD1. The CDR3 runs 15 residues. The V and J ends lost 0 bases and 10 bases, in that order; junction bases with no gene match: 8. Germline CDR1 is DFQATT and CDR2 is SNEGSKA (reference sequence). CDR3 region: CSARDTLGQGRKLFF. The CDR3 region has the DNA TGCAGTGCTAGAGACACGCTGGGACAGGGGAGAAAACTGTTTTTT.

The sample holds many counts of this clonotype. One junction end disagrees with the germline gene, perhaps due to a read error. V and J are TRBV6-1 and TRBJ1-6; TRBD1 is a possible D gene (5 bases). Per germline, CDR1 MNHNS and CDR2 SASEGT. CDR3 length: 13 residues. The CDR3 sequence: CASSEASGTLANF. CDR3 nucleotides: TGTGCCAGCAGTGAAGCCTCAGGGACCCTCGCTAACTTT.

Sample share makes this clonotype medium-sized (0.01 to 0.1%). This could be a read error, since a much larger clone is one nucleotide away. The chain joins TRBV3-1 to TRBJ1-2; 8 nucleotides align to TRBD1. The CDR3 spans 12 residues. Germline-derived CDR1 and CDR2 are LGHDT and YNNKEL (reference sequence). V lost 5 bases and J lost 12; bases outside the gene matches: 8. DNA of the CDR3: TGTGCCAGCAGCGGGACAGGTTTAGGCGACACCTTC. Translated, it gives CASSGTGLGDTF.

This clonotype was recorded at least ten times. DNA for the CDR3: TGTGCCAGCTCACCACCGGCCAGTCTAAACACCATATATTTT. It specifies CASSPPASLNTIYF. V gene TRBV18 combines with J gene TRBJ1-3, with D uncertain. Germline assignment: CDR1 KGHSH and CDR2 LQKENI. V dropped 0 bases and J dropped 6 bases, with 9 bases sitting between them. This CDR3 has 14 residues.

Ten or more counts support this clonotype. CDR3 sequence: CSARVPGQGAPEAFF. CDR3 nucleotides: TGCAGTGCTAGAGTCCCGGGACAGGGGGCCCCTGAAGCTTTCTTT. This chain connects TRBV20-1 to TRBJ1-1; 12 nucleotides agree with TRBD1. V gave up 1 base and J gave up 6 bases; unmatched junction bases: 6. The CDR3 extends over 15 amino acids. Germline V CDR1 and CDR2: DFQATT, SNEGSKA (reference sequence).